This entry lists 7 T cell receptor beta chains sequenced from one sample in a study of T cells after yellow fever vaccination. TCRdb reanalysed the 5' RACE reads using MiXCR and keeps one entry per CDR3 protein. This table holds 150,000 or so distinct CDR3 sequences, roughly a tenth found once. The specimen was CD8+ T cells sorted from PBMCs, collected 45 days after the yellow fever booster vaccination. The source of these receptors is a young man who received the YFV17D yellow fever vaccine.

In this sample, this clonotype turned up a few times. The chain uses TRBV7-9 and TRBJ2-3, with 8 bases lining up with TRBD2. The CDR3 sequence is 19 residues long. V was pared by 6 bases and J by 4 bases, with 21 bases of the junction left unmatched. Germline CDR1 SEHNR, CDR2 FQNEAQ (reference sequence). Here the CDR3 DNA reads TGTGCCAGCAGGCCACTCAAACCCGGGACTAGTGGCCGCCCAGATACGCAGTATTTT. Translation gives CASRPLKPGTSGRPDTQYF.

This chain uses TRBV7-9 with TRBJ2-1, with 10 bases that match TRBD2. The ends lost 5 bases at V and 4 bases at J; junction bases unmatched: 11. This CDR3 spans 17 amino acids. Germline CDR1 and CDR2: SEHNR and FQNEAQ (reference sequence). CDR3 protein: CASSPPVSGGEYNEQFF. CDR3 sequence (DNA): TGTGCCAGCAGCCCCCCTGTGAGCGGGGGGGAATACAATGAGCAGTTCTTC.

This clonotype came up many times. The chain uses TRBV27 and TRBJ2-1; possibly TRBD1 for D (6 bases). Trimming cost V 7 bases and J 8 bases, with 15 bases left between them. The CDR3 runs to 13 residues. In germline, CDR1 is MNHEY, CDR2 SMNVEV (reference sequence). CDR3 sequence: CASNERGLDEQFF. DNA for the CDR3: TGTGCCAGCAACGAAAGGGGGTTGGATGAGCAGTTCTTC.

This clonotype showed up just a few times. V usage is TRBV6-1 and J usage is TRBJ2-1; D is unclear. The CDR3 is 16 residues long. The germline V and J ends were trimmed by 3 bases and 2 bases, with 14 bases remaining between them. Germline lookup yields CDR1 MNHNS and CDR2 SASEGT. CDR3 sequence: CASSEGQGPTYNEQFF. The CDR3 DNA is TGTGCCAGCAGTGAGGGCCAAGGGCCTACCTACAATGAGCAGTTCTTC.

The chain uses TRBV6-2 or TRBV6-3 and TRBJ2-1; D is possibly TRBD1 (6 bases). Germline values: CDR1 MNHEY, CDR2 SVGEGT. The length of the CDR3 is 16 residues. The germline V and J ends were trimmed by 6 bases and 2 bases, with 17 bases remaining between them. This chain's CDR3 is CASRDRGAAAYNEQFF. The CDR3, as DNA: TGTGCCAGCAGGGACAGAGGGGCGGCAGCCTACAATGAGCAGTTCTTC.

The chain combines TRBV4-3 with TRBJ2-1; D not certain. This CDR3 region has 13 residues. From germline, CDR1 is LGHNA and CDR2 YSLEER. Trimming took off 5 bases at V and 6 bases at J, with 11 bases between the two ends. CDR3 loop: CASSRYTTNEQFF. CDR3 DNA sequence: TGCGCCAGCAGCAGATATACGACCAATGAGCAGTTCTTC.

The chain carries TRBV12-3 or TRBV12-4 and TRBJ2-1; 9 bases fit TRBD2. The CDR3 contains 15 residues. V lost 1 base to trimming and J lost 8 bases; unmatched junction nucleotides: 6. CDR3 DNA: TGTGCCAGCAGTTTAGGGCTAGCGGGGCCGGATGAGCAGTTCTTC. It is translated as CASSLGLAGPDEQFF.